A selection of T cell receptor beta chains follows, all from one sample in a study of T cells after somatic rescue of genetic block. Assay used: immunoSEQ multiplex PCR; TCRdb lists only in-frame clones, some missing. The table shows around 70,000 clones, with around 93% occurring only once. The specimen was peripheral blood mononuclear cells (PBMCs). Receptors were obtained from a man aged 35 to 55. The CDR3 runs from the conserved cysteine through the conserved F or W. The D gene is left open where the match is weak. Clone size is shown for a subset of rows, as once, few, many or a class of expanded clone.

v_gene	d_gene	j_gene	abundance	CDR3aa	CDR3nt
TRBV6-6	.	TRBJ2-7	.	CASSHRTYEQYF	TGTGCCAGCAGTCATCGAACCTACGAGCAGTACTTC
TRBV2	.	TRBJ1-5	.	CASSGESNQPQHF	TGTGCCAGCTCAGGTGAAAGCAATCAGCCCCAGCATTTT
TRBV9	TRBD2	TRBJ2-7	.	CASSVGTSGTYEQYF	TGTGCCAGCAGCGTAGGGACTAGCGGGACCTACGAGCAGTACTTC
TRBV5-1	.	TRBJ2-2	.	CASSLIRGAGELFF	TGCGCCAGCAGCTTAATCAGGGGAGCCGGGGAGCTGTTTTTT
TRBV9	TRBD1	TRBJ2-5	.	CASSPRTGIGAWETQYF	TGTGCCAGCAGCCCCCGGACAGGGATCGGAGCTTGGGAGACCCAGTACTTC
TRBV28	.	TRBJ1-6	.	CASSWGSSYNSPLHF	TGTGCCAGCAGTTGGGGGAGCTCCTATAATTCACCCCTCCACTTT
TRBV5-1	.	TRBJ2-3	.	CASRVGVREISGYF	TGCGCCAGCAGAGTCGGGGTCCGGGAGATAAGTGGGTATTTT
TRBV6-5	.	TRBJ2-3	once	CASSYSGRNTDTQYF	TGTGCCAGCAGTTACTCTGGGAGGAACACAGATACGCAGTATTTT
TRBV19	.	TRBJ1-5	.	CASSMGSAGPQHF	TGTGCCAGTAGTATGGGCAGCGCGGGGCCCCAGCATTTT
TRBV4-2	TRBD1	TRBJ2-6	once	CASSLPPGGSGANVLTF	TGTGCCAGCAGCCTACCGCCAGGGGGCTCTGGGGCCAACGTCCTGACTTTC
TRBV5-1	TRBD1	TRBJ2-1	.	CASSHGQGAINEQFF	TGCGCCAGCAGCCATGGACAGGGGGCAATCAATGAGCAGTTCTTC
TRBV5-8	.	TRBJ2-7	once	CASSSGTGTYEQYF	TGTGCCAGCAGCTCCGGGACGGGTACCTACGAGCAGTACTTC
TRBV30	.	TRBJ1-2	once	CAWFTHRDTANYGYTF	TGTGCCTGGTTCACCCACCGGGACACCGCTAACTATGGCTACACCTTC
TRBV9	TRBD1	TRBJ2-7	once	CASSVRTRQGLEFEQYF	TGTGCCAGCAGCGTGAGGACCCGACAGGGATTGGAGTTCGAGCAGTACTTC
TRBV6-1	.	TRBJ1-2	.	CASSRESGYGYTF	TGTGCCAGCAGCCGGGAGAGTGGCTATGGCTACACCTTC
TRBV6-6	.	TRBJ2-5	.	CASDRRTSVGGPQYF	TGTGCCAGCGACAGGAGAACCTCGGTGGGGGGGCCCCAGTACTTC
TRBV27	.	TRBJ1-5	.	CASSLDSSQPQHF	TGTGCCAGCAGTTTAGACAGCTCGCAGCCCCAGCATTTT
TRBV20-1	.	TRBJ1-5	.	CSARDVEPQHF	TGCAGTGCTAGAGATGTGGAGCCCCAGCATTTT
TRBV9	.	TRBJ2-1	.	CASSTQTVGNEQFF	TGTGCCAGCAGCACACAGACGGTTGGGAATGAGCAGTTCTTC
TRBV23-1	.	TRBJ1-5	.	CASSQPDVEGGWNQPQHF	TGCGCCAGCAGTCAACCGGACGTGGAGGGAGGCTGGAATCAGCCCCAGCATTTT
TRBV29-1	TRBD2	TRBJ2-3	.	CSVRSGGTPTDTQYF	TGCAGCGTCAGGTCGGGGGGGACCCCCACAGATACGCAGTATTTT
TRBV18	.	TRBJ1-5	.	CASSPQTDNQPQHF	TGTGCCAGCTCACCACAGACAGACAATCAGCCCCAGCATTTT
TRBV15	.	TRBJ2-7	.	CATSRGGASYEQYF	TGTGCCACCAGCAGAGGGGGGGCGTCCTACGAGCAGTACTTC
TRBV6-5	.	TRBJ1-2	.	CASSYGLNYGYTF	TGTGCCAGCAGTTATGGTCTCAACTATGGCTACACCTTC
TRBV4-1	TRBD1	TRBJ1-5	.	CASSRQGGYNQPQHF	TGCGCCAGCAGCCGACAGGGGGGGTACAATCAGCCCCAGCATTTT
TRBV7-9	.	TRBJ1-6	.	CASSPQGLNSPLHF	TGTGCCAGCAGCCCTCAGGGCCTCAATTCACCCCTCCACTTT
TRBV6-1	.	TRBJ2-2	.	CASSENTVNTGELFF	TGTGCCAGCAGTGAAAACACGGTCAACACCGGGGAGCTGTTTTTT
TRBV28	.	TRBJ1-1	.	CANHLRDSVNTEAFF	TGTGCCAACCATCTTAGGGATTCAGTGAACACTGAAGCTTTCTTT
TRBV9	.	TRBJ2-2	.	CASSVVPENTGELFF	TGTGCCAGCAGCGTAGTCCCAGAGAACACCGGGGAGCTGTTTTTT
TRBV9	TRBD1	TRBJ1-6	.	CASSVDGQGRSPLHF	TGTGCCAGCAGCGTAGATGGACAGGGGCGTTCACCCCTCCACTTT
TRBV13	TRBD1	TRBJ1-4	.	CASSNAGGANEKLFF	TGTGCCAGCAGCAACGCAGGGGGGGCCAATGAAAAACTGTTTTTT
TRBV18	.	TRBJ2-7	.	CASSPVAGLDEQYF	TGTGCCAGCTCACCAGTAGCAGGGCTTGACGAGCAGTACTTC
TRBV7-9	.	TRBJ2-7	.	CASSLEGSSYEQYF	TGTGCCAGCAGCTTAGAAGGGAGCTCCTACGAGCAGTACTTC
TRBV5-4	.	TRBJ1-2	.	CASSGGPAPYGYTF	TGTGCCAGCAGCGGCGGGCCTGCCCCCTATGGCTACACCTTC
TRBV9	.	TRBJ1-1	.	CASSVAPKNTEAFF	TGTGCCAGCAGCGTAGCTCCCAAAAACACTGAAGCTTTCTTT
TRBV6-5	TRBD1	TRBJ1-5	.	CASRDRVNQPQHF	TGTGCCAGCCGGGACAGGGTCAATCAGCCCCAGCATTTT
TRBV2	TRBD1	TRBJ1-5	.	CASSERDSFSNQPQHF	TGTGCCAGCAGTGAGAGGGACAGTTTTAGCAATCAGCCCCAGCATTTT
TRBV13	TRBD2	TRBJ2-1	.	CASSWTSGVPNEQFF	TGTGCCAGCAGCTGGACTAGCGGAGTCCCCAATGAGCAGTTCTTC
TRBV5-1	.	TRBJ1-1	.	CASSLGMGAVKVDTEAFF	TGCGCCAGCAGCTTGGGTATGGGGGCGGTCAAAGTGGACACTGAAGCTTTCTTT
TRBV19	TRBD1	TRBJ1-2	.	CASRPGGTGTGYTF	TGTGCCAGTAGGCCCGGGGGGACAGGGACTGGCTACACCTTC
TRBV9	.	TRBJ1-2	few	CASSADVWTNYGYTF	TGTGCCAGCAGCGCGGACGTTTGGACTAACTATGGCTACACCTTC
TRBV18	.	TRBJ1-5	.	CASSPGVSNQPQHF	TGTGCCAGCTCACCAGGGGTAAGCAATCAGCCCCAGCATTTT
TRBV7-8	.	TRBJ2-7	once	CASNPHLSPEQYF	TGTGCCAGCAACCCCCACTTGAGCCCCGAGCAGTACTTC
TRBV6-1	.	TRBJ2-7	.	CASSFGQFYEQYF	TGTGCCAGCAGCTTTGGACAGTTCTACGAGCAGTACTTC
TRBV6-5	.	TRBJ1-2	.	CASSPESGHGYTF	TGTGCCAGCAGTCCCGAATCGGGTCATGGCTACACCTTC
TRBV6-5	.	TRBJ1-6	once	CASSYRDTSNSPLHF	TGTGCCAGCAGTTACCGGGACACCTCTAATTCACCCCTCCACTTT
TRBV5-1	.	TRBJ2-3	few	CASSMGDVDTQYF	TGCGCCAGCAGTATGGGGGACGTAGATACGCAGTATTTT
TRBV9	.	TRBJ1-4	.	CASSGYAGGMEKLFF	TGTGCCAGCAGCGGGTACGCCGGGGGGATGGAAAAACTGTTTTTT
TRBV6-6	.	TRBJ2-7	once	CASSYSGGSYEQYF	TGTGCCAGCAGTTACTCAGGCGGTTCCTACGAGCAGTACTTC
TRBV15	.	TRBJ2-7	.	CATSRGWRSRSYEQYF	TGTGCCACCAGCAGAGGATGGCGGTCCCGCTCCTACGAGCAGTACTTC
TRBV28	TRBD1	TRBJ1-1	.	CASSSGTTGGVEAFF	TGTGCCAGCAGCTCCGGGACCACAGGGGGAGTTGAAGCTTTCTTT
TRBV6-6	.	TRBJ1-1	.	CASSPGFMVNTEAFF	TGTGCCAGCAGTCCTGGATTTATGGTGAACACTGAAGCTTTCTTT
TRBV5-1	TRBD2	TRBJ2-2	.	CASSSAGTSGRAVGELFF	TGCGCCAGCAGCTCCGCCGGGACTAGCGGGAGGGCCGTCGGGGAGCTGTTTTTT
TRBV18	TRBD2	TRBJ2-7	.	CASSPAGGPYEQYF	TGTGCCAGCTCACCAGCGGGAGGGCCCTACGAGCAGTACTTC